These 15 T cell receptor beta chains were all obtained from the same sample, sequenced in a study of cytomegalovirus exposure and HLA in healthy donors. PCR primers comprised 60 Vbeta and 13 Jbeta primers. Assay used: immunoSEQ multiplex PCR; TCRdb lists only in-frame clones, some missing. The sample contains 200,000 to 250,000 clones, 85% of which appear only once. What was sequenced was PBMCs. These receptor sequences come from a human donor in good health.

The genes are TRBV28 and TRBJ2-1, with TRBD2 matching 12 bases. CDR1 is MDHEN, CDR2 SYDVKM, per germline. The length of the CDR3 is 15 residues. V lost 4 bases, J lost 8 bases, and 6 bases stayed unmatched. The CDR3 sequence is CASSSPSGRAHEQFF. CDR3 nucleotide sequence: TGTGCCAGCAGTTCGCCTAGCGGGAGGGCCCATGAGCAGTTCTTC.

V and J are TRBV19 and TRBJ1-4, with 12 bases that match TRBD1. The CDR3 has 16 residues. Germline V gene data show CDR1 as LNHDA and CDR2 as SQIVND (reference sequence). V lost 7 bases to trimming and J lost 4 bases; unmatched junction nucleotides: 7. As DNA, the CDR3 is TGTGCCAGTATAGGGACAGGGGGCAGGAGTAATGAAAAACTGTTTTTT. Amino acid sequence: CASIGTGGRSNEKLFF.

The gene calls are TRBV11-2 and TRBJ2-7, with 10 nucleotides matching TRBD2. CDR3 size: 15 residues. Germline-derived CDR1 and CDR2 are SGHAT and FQNNGV. V gave up 4 bases and J gave up 0 bases; unmatched junction bases: 3. The CDR3 sequence: CASSSLAGVSYEQYF. The CDR3 DNA reads TGTGCCAGCAGCTCTCTAGCGGGGGTCTCCTACGAGCAGTACTTC.

The chain recombines TRBV28 with TRBJ1-4; D is possibly TRBD1 (5 bases). The CDR3 covers 15 residues. Trimming shortened V by 7 bases and J by 8 bases, and 20 bases separated the two germline ends. Germline CDR1 is MDHEN and CDR2 is SYDVKM. The CDR3 loop reads CASTKQRGRAEKLFF. The CDR3 coding sequence is TGTGCCAGCACTAAACAGCGGGGGAGGGCGGAAAAACTGTTTTTT.

This chain joins TRBV2 and TRBJ2-1; possible D gene TRBD2, 6 bases. The V and J ends lost 6 bases and 15 bases respectively, with 18 bases between them. This CDR3 spans 12 amino acids. The V gene's germline CDR1 is SNHLY and CDR2 FYNNEI. The CDR3 DNA reads TGTGCCAGCAGGCGGGACTCCCACGGGCTGTTCTTC. It specifies CASRRDSHGLFF.

The J gene is TRBJ2-7, the V gene TRBV2, with 8 bases identical to TRBD1. CDR3 size: 14 residues. The junction had 10 bases not matched to a gene; V was cut back by 10 bases and J by 2 bases. CDR1 is SNHLY and CDR2 is FYNNEI in the germline V gene. In DNA form, the CDR3 reads TGTGCCACCAATGTGGGGACAGGAACCTACGAGCAGTACTTC. It yields the protein CATNVGTGTYEQYF.

Points on this clone: Other DNA sequences of this sample code for an identical CDR3. The V and J genes are TRBV28 and TRBJ2-7; TRBD2 aligns across 11 bases. The trim removed 6 bases at V and 2 bases at J, leaving 6 bases unmatched. Germline CDR1 and CDR2: MDHEN and SYDVKM. This CDR3 spans 15 amino acids. The CDR3 spells CASSQPGLAAYEQYF. The CDR3 bases are TGTGCCAGCAGCCAGCCGGGACTAGCGGCCTACGAGCAGTACTTC.

This clone was picked up one time. The chain couples TRBV29-1 to TRBJ2-7, with TRBD2 matching over 11 bases. The tail of the sequence fits TRBJ2-5 better, so the J call may be wrong. Per the germline V gene, CDR1 is SQVTM and CDR2 is ANQGSEA. This CDR3 comprises 14 residues. In nucleotides, the CDR3 is TGCAGCGTTGAATTGATAGCGGGAGGGGAGACCCAGTACTTC. It translates to CSVELIAGGETQYF.

The chain uses TRBV28 and TRBJ2-7, with D unresolved. V was clipped by 7 bases and J by 5 bases, with 15 bases between them. The CDR3 spans 13 residues. Germline V lookup: CDR1 MDHEN, CDR2 SYDVKM. CDR3 bases: TGTGCCAGCACCTCCCTGACACCCAACGAGCAGTACTTC. It codes for CASTSLTPNEQYF.

The chain couples TRBV9 to TRBJ2-1, with 10 bases matching TRBD1. CDR1 SGDLS and CDR2 YYNGEE come from the germline V gene. Trimming removed 3 bases from V and 7 bases from J; junction bases left unmatched: 10. CDR3 size: 16 residues. CDR3 coding DNA: TGTGCCAGCAGCGATCCGGGACAGGGGAGTTTAAATGAGCAGTTCTTC. It translates to CASSDPGQGSLNEQFF.

The V call is TRBV15, the J call TRBJ2-7, with 8 bases aligning to TRBD1. The length of the CDR3 is 16 residues. Germline V lookup: CDR1 LNHNV, CDR2 YYDKDF (reference sequence). V was clipped by 2 bases and J by 5 bases; unmatched bases: 11. The CDR3 protein is CATSRPPGAGGHEQYF. In DNA form, the CDR3 reads TGTGCCACCAGCAGACCCCCGGGCGCAGGGGGCCACGAGCAGTACTTC.

CDR3: CASSQESQGNYEQYF. CDR3 nucleotide sequence: TGCGCCAGCAGCCAAGAATCCCAGGGAAACTACGAGCAGTACTTC. The V and J genes are TRBV4-3 and TRBJ2-7, with a tentative D call TRBD1 (5 bases). CDR1 is LGHNA, CDR2 YSLEER, per germline. V lost 0 bases and J 3 bases, leaving 12 bases between the germline ends. The CDR3 consists of 15 residues.

V gene TRBV7-6 combines with J gene TRBJ1-5, with 8 bases fitting TRBD1. CDR1 is SGHVS, CDR2 FNYEAQ, per germline. V was pared by 2 bases and J by 6 bases, with 6 bases of the junction left unmatched. The CDR3 spans 15 residues. CDR3 DNA sequence: TGTGCCAGCAGCTTAAGACAGGGGCCAAGTCAGCCCCAGCATTTT. Amino acids: CASSLRQGPSQPQHF. The variable domain in full, completed from reference TRBV7-6 and TRBJ1-5, reads GAGVSQSPRYKVTKRGQDVALRCDPISGHVSLYWYRQALGQGPEFLTYFNYEAQQDKSGLPNDRFSAERPEGSISTLTIQRTEQRDSAMYRCASSLRQGPSQPQHFGDGTRLSIL.

This sequence joins TRBV18 and TRBJ2-7; 11 positions agree with TRBD2. With V trimmed by 5 bases and J by 2 bases, 5 bases remained unmatched. Germline V gene lookup returns CDR1 KGHSH and CDR2 LQKENI. The CDR3 is made up of 15 amino acids. The CDR3 region has the DNA TGTGCCAGCTCATTTCCGGGACTAGCGGCCTACGAGCAGTACTTC. This sequence encodes CASSFPGLAAYEQYF.

V usage is TRBV30 and J usage is TRBJ1-1, with TRBD1 matching 9 bases. This CDR3 has 13 amino acids. V lost 7 bases to trimming and J lost 1 base; unmatched junction nucleotides: 4. CDR1 is GTSNPN and CDR2 is SVGIG in the germline V gene (reference sequence). CDR3 coding DNA: TGTGCCTCCCACAGGGGGCGGAACACTGAAGCTTTCTTT. Encoded protein: CASHRGRNTEAFF.